The 14 T cell receptor beta chains listed next were all sequenced from one sample in a study of T cell responses to AZD1222 COVID-19 vaccine. Here immunoSEQ multiplex PCR was the method, and the copy in TCRdb shows in-frame clones only, minus some. The sample carries more than 100,000 clones, around 85% recorded once. The specimen comprised peripheral blood, sampled on day 0 of AZD1222 vaccination. The receptor set was obtained from an adult in good health.

The V call is TRBV19, the J call TRBJ2-1, with D possibly called TRBD1 or TRBD2 (5 bases each). This CDR3 is built from 15 residues. Germline CDR1 LNHDA, CDR2 SQIVND (reference sequence). V shed 4 bases and J shed 0 bases, with 10 bases lying between them. DNA for the CDR3: TGTGCCAGTAGTAAAACTGGGGGCTCCTACAATGAGCAGTTCTTC. It encodes CASSKTGGSYNEQFF.

The chain is built from TRBV5-6 and TRBJ1-2; 9 nucleotides align to TRBD1. CDR3 length equals 15 residues. Losses at the gene ends were 3 bases for V and 3 bases for J; bases not matched to a gene: 6. The V gene's germline CDR1 is SGHDT and CDR2 YYEEEE. CDR3 region: CASSSLTGGDYGYTF. The CDR3 DNA reads TGTGCCAGCAGCTCCCTAACAGGGGGCGACTATGGCTACACCTTC.

This chain joins TRBV29-1 and TRBJ1-4, with D possibly being TRBD1 (5 bases). CDR1 and CDR2 from the germline V gene are SQVTM and ANQGSEA. The CDR3 is 16 amino acids. V gave up 5 bases and J gave up 8 bases, with 24 bases separating them. CDR3 sequence reads: CSVSGPPGMTREKLFF. The CDR3 DNA reads TGCAGCGTTTCGGGGCCTCCGGGAATGACAAGGGAAAAACTGTTTTTT.

This chain connects TRBV4-2 to TRBJ2-1; D not certain. The ends were cut back, 0 bases at V and 7 bases at J, with 7 bases in the middle. Looked up from germline, CDR1 is LGHNA and CDR2 is YNFKEQ. The CDR3 covers 13 residues. The CDR3 loop is CASSQDLSNEQFF. The CDR3 DNA is TGTGCCAGCAGCCAAGACCTATCAAATGAGCAGTTCTTC.

The CDR3 region is CASSLGQDRDWSNQPQHF. CDR3 in DNA: TGTGCCAGCAGTTTGGGACAAGACAGGGATTGGAGCAATCAGCCCCAGCATTTT. The chain has TRBV28 and TRBJ1-5, with TRBD1 identical over 7 bases. With V trimmed by 3 bases and J by 1 base, 12 bases remained unmatched. The CDR3 runs 18 residues. Looked up from germline, CDR1 is MDHEN and CDR2 is SYDVKM.

The V call is TRBV11-2, the J call TRBJ1-2; D is possibly TRBD1 (5 bases). The CDR3 extends over 13 amino acids. Germline assignment: CDR1 SGHAT and CDR2 FQNNGV. V lost 3 bases and J lost 4, with 9 bases in between. The CDR3 DNA sequence: TGTGCCAGCAGCTTGGGGCAGACCTATGGCTACACCTTC. It is translated as CASSLGQTYGYTF.

This clone has only a few counts. The chain combines TRBV19 with TRBJ1-1; D is possibly TRBD1 (6 bases). Germline V gene data show CDR1 as LNHDA and CDR2 as SQIVND (reference sequence). V was cut by 5 bases and J by 8 bases, with 24 bases left in between. The CDR3 is 16 residues long. The DNA for the CDR3 is TGTGCCAGTAGTTGGGATTCAGGGGCCTTTCAGTCCGAAGCTTTCTTT. It is translated as CASSWDSGAFQSEAFF.

Here the CDR3 reads CASLAGTLNDEQFF. CDR3 coding DNA: TGTGCCAGCTTAGCCGGGACCCTGAACGATGAGCAGTTCTTC. This chain links TRBV18 with TRBJ2-1; D may match TRBD1 or TRBD2 (5 bases each). Deletions cut 7 bases from V and 8 bases from J, with 18 bases between. Germline V gene lookup returns CDR1 KGHSH and CDR2 LQKENI. This CDR3 has 14 amino acids.

This chain uses TRBV30 with TRBJ2-1, with 12 bases identical to TRBD2. Trimming at V came to 0 bases and at J to 2 bases, leaving 11 bases not matched to a gene. The CDR3 sequence is 19 residues long. CDR1 GTSNPN and CDR2 SVGIG come from the germline V gene (reference sequence). DNA for the CDR3: TGTGCCTGGAGTGTACTGTTGCTAGCGGGGGGGATAACCTACAATGAGCAGTTCTTC. Amino acid sequence: CAWSVLLLAGGITYNEQFF.

This clone appeared once. The rearrangement uses TRBV6-6 and TRBJ2-1; tentatively, D is TRBD1 (6 bases). Germline-derived CDR1 and CDR2 are MNHNY and SVGAGI (reference sequence). The germline V and J ends were trimmed by 10 bases and 4 bases, with 14 bases remaining between them. This CDR3 has 13 amino acids. In DNA form, the CDR3 reads TGTGCCACCCTCAGCCAGGGGTACAATGAGCAGTTCTTC. As protein: CATLSQGYNEQFF.

The J gene is TRBJ2-5, the V gene TRBV29-1; D is tentatively TRBD1 or TRBD2 (7 bases each). Germline CDR1 SQVTM, CDR2 ANQGSEA. This CDR3 contains 15 residues. Trimming shortened V by 0 bases and J by 5 bases, and 16 bases separated the two germline ends. This chain's CDR3 is CSVEDPTQGGETQYF. The CDR3 nucleotides are TGCAGCGTTGAAGACCCCACCCAGGGGGGGGAGACCCAGTACTTC.

The J gene is TRBJ2-7, the V gene TRBV29-1; D gene ambiguous. V was trimmed by 6 bases and J by 1 base, leaving 10 bases between them. Germline V gene data show CDR1 as SQVTM and CDR2 as ANQGSEA. The CDR3 extends over 12 amino acids. This chain's CDR3 is CSVTTNSYEQYF. The CDR3, as DNA: TGCAGCGTAACAACAAATTCCTACGAGCAGTACTTC.

This clone was recorded only once. J is TRBJ1-3 and V is TRBV3-1 (or the pseudogene TRBV3-2), with D maybe TRBD1 (6 bases). Trimming took off 5 bases at V and 0 bases at J, with 14 bases between the two ends. The CDR3 loop spans 16 amino acids. The germline V gene has CDR1 LGHDT and CDR2 YNNKEL (reference sequence). The CDR3 DNA reads as TGTGCCAGCAGCACTGGAGGGACAACCTCTGGAAACACCATATATTTT. It encodes CASSTGGTTSGNTIYF.

There are a few counts of this clone. The chain recombines TRBV28 with TRBJ2-3, with 12 bases lining up with TRBD2. The J segment lost 1 base and the V segment lost 5 bases, leaving 4 bases of the junction unmatched. The germline CDR1 and CDR2 sequences are MDHEN and SYDVKM. The CDR3 is made up of 16 amino acids. The CDR3 nucleotides read TGTGCCAGCAGTCCAAGACTAGCGGGGGGCACAGATACGCAGTATTTT. It is translated as CASSPRLAGGTDTQYF.